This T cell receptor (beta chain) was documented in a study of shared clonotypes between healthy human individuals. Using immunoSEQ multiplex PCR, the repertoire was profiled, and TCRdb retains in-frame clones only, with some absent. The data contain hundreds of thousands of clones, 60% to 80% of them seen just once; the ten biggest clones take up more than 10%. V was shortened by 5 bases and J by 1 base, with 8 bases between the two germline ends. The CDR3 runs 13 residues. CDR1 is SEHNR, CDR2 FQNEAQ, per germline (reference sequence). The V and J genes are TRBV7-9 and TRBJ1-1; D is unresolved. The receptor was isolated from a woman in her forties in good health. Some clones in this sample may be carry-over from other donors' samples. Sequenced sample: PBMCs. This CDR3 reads CASSPLRNTEAFF. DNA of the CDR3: TGTGCCAGCAGCCCCCTGAGGAACACTGAAGCTTTCTTT.